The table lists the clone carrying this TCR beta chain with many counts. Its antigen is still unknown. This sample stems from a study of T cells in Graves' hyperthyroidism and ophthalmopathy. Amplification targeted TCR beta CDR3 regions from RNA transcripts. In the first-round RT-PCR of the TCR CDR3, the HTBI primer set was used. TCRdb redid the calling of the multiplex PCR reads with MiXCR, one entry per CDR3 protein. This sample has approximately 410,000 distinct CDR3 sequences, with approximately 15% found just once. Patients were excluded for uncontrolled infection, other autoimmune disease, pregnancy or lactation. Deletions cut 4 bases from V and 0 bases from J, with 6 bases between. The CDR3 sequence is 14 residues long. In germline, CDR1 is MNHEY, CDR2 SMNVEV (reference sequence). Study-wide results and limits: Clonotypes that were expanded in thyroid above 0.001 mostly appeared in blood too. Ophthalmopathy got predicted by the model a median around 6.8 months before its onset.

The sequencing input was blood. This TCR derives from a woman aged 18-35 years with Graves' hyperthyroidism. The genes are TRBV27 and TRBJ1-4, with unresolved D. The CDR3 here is CASSSLATNEKLFF. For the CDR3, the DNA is TGTGCCAGCAGTTCACTAGCAACTAATGAAAAACTGTTTTTT.